These 22 T cell receptor beta chains share one sample of origin, sequenced in a study of CD8 T cells in ankylosing spondylitis. TCRdb reprocessed the 5' RACE reads via MiXCR and lists one record per CDR3 protein. The data contain 25,000 to 35,000 distinct CDR3 sequences, 6.5% to 9% of them singletons. Material: blood, either unsorted or a sorted T cell fraction (not recorded which). Every receptor here comes from a male donor with ankylosing spondylitis or in good health (not recorded which).

In this sample, this clonotype turned up many times. This chain links TRBV10-3 with TRBJ2-1; 7 bases are shared with TRBD1. The germline CDR1 and CDR2 sequences are ENHRY and SYGVKD. The ends lost 7 bases at V and 4 bases at J; junction bases unmatched: 7. This CDR3 has 14 residues. DNA of the CDR3: TGTGCCATCAAGGTCCAGGGGGAGTACAATGAGCAGTTCTTC. Protein sequence: CAIKVQGEYNEQFF.

The table lists this clonotype with many counts. The V and J genes are TRBV9 and TRBJ1-2; D is ambiguous. Per germline, CDR1 SGDLS and CDR2 YYNGEE. This CDR3 has 12 residues. V was pared by 4 bases and J by 5 bases, with 9 bases between. CDR3 residues: CASSKTGYGYTF. CDR3 nucleotides: TGTGCCAGCAGCAAAACTGGATATGGCTACACCTTC.

This clonotype has at least ten counts. CDR3 amino acids: CSARDSQRVLETQYF. CDR3 DNA: TGCAGTGCTAGAGATTCCCAGCGGGTCCTGGAGACCCAGTACTTC. J is TRBJ2-5 and V is TRBV20-1; TRBD2 might be the D (6 bases). Germline CDR1 reads DFQATT; CDR2 reads SNEGSKA (reference sequence). The CDR3 loop spans 15 amino acids. The V end was cut by 0 bases, the J end by 5 bases, with 16 bases between.

This chain links TRBV5-4 with TRBJ1-2; D is perhaps TRBD1 (5 bases). The CDR3 consists of 13 residues. The germline V gene has CDR1 SGHNT and CDR2 YYREEE (reference sequence). V shed 7 bases and J shed 4 bases, with 14 bases lying between them. The CDR3 reads CASGLGHFYGYTF. Written as DNA, the CDR3 is TGTGCCAGCGGCCTGGGGCACTTCTATGGCTACACCTTC.

This clonotype came up a few times. The genes are TRBV6-4 and TRBJ1-1; 7 bases map to TRBD1. The CDR3 spans 13 residues. The ends lost 7 bases at V and 1 base at J; junction bases unmatched: 3. Germline V CDR1 and CDR2: MRHNA, SNTAGT. CDR3: CASNRQGNTEAFF. CDR3 sequence (DNA): TGTGCCAGCAACAGACAGGGGAACACTGAAGCTTTCTTT.

This clonotype was observed many times. This chain joins TRBV20-1 and TRBJ1-4, with a tentative D call TRBD1 (5 bases). CDR3 size: 13 residues. Germline V gene lookup returns CDR1 DFQATT and CDR2 SNEGSKA (reference sequence). Trimming stripped 5 bases from V and 7 bases from J, with 14 bases between. The CDR3 spells CSAERERGEKLFF. CDR3 coding DNA: TGCAGTGCTGAGAGGGAGAGGGGTGAAAAACTGTTTTTT.

This clonotype occurred once. A read error is possible here, since a much larger clone lies one base away. J is TRBJ1-1 and V is TRBV6-6; maybe TRBD1 (5 bases). Germline lookup yields CDR1 MNHNY and CDR2 SVGAGI (reference sequence). The CDR3 covers 14 residues. Trimming pared 0 bases from V and 1 base from J, leaving 6 bases between. The CDR3 protein is CASSYSTENTEAFF. The CDR3 DNA is TGTGCCAGCAGTTACTCGACAGAGAACACTGAAGCTTTCTTT.

This clonotype was observed many times. The chain carries TRBV5-1 and TRBJ2-7; the D gene is possibly TRBD1 (6 bases). The CDR3 has 12 residues. Trimming took off 4 bases at V and 3 bases at J, with 8 bases between the two ends. Germline V lookup: CDR1 SGHRS, CDR2 YFSETQ. The CDR3 spells CASSLQGYEQYF. The CDR3, as DNA: TGCGCCAGCAGCCTACAGGGCTACGAGCAGTACTTC.

This clonotype was counted ten times or more. This chain joins TRBV5-1 and TRBJ2-1; D remains ambiguous. V lost 0 bases to trimming and J lost 1 base, with 2 bases between them. Germline loops: CDR1 SGHRS, CDR2 YFSETQ. The CDR3 covers 13 residues. CDR3 nucleotides: TGCGCCAGCAGCTTGGGTTCCTACAATGAGCAGTTCTTC. As protein: CASSLGSYNEQFF.

This clonotype was observed at least ten times. This chain joins TRBV20-1 and TRBJ2-5; weak D call: TRBD1 (6 bases). With 3 bases removed from V and 7 bases from J, the gap between germline ends came to 21 bases. The germline V gene encodes CDR1 DFQATT and CDR2 SNEGSKA (reference sequence). This CDR3 spans 15 amino acids. The CDR3 reads CSASLRQGFEGTQYF. The CDR3 region has the DNA TGCAGTGCTAGTCTCCGGCAGGGGTTTGAAGGGACCCAGTACTTC.

The genes are TRBV7-6 and TRBJ1-1; 9 bases align to TRBD1. The CDR3 has 14 residues. The junction had 9 bases not matched to a gene; V was cut back by 6 bases and J by 7 bases. Germline assignment: CDR1 SGHVS and CDR2 FNYEAQ. The CDR3 is CASRNTGTGLEAFF. For the CDR3, the DNA is TGTGCCAGCAGAAACACCGGGACAGGGCTTGAAGCTTTCTTT.

This clonotype has at least ten counts. The rearrangement joins TRBV13 to TRBJ2-1; TRBD2 might be the D (6 bases). This CDR3 is built from 17 residues. Trimming took 0 bases from V and 0 from J, leaving 12 bases between them. Looked up from germline, CDR1 is PRHDT and CDR2 is FYEKMQ (reference sequence). The CDR3 protein is CASSLGGLASSYNEQFF. CDR3 coding DNA: TGTGCCAGCAGCTTAGGCGGGCTAGCGAGCTCCTACAATGAGCAGTTCTTC.

The chain is built from TRBV7-2 and TRBJ2-3, with 8 bases fitting TRBD2. The CDR3 has 17 residues. Germline values: CDR1 SGHTA, CDR2 FQGNSA. The trim removed 6 bases at V and 4 bases at J, leaving 15 bases unmatched. CDR3 nucleotides: TGTGCCAGCAGGCCTCCCCGGGGGAGCGGGAGCCCAGATACGCAGTATTTT. Translating it yields CASRPPRGSGSPDTQYF.

Ten or more counts support this clonotype. The chain carries TRBV2 and TRBJ2-7, with 7 bases lining up with TRBD1. The V gene end was trimmed by 10 bases and the J gene end by 0 bases; junction bases not matched to a gene: 9. The germline V gene has CDR1 SNHLY and CDR2 FYNNEI. CDR3 length: 14 amino acids. The CDR3 DNA reads as TGTGCCACCGAGGACAGGAACTACTCCTACGAGCAGTACTTC. Protein product: CATEDRNYSYEQYF.

This clonotype was seen ten or more times. The chain employs TRBV6-2 or TRBV6-3 and TRBJ1-1, with a tentative D call TRBD1 (5 bases). The V gene's germline CDR1 is MNHEY and CDR2 SVGEGT. Trimming stripped 7 bases from V and 4 bases from J, with 16 bases between. The CDR3 contains 14 residues. The CDR3 here is CASIRDSGPTEAFF. Written as DNA, the CDR3 is TGTGCCAGCATCCGGGACTCTGGCCCCACTGAAGCTTTCTTT.

This clonotype was counted many times. The gene calls are TRBV9 and TRBJ2-2; tentative D call: TRBD2 (5 bases). V lost 4 bases and J lost 1, with 14 bases in between. The germline CDR1 and CDR2 sequences are SGDLS and YYNGEE. The CDR3 runs to 16 residues. CDR3 amino acids: CASSPDISGNTGELFF. As DNA, the CDR3 is TGTGCCAGCAGCCCCGATATAAGCGGGAACACCGGGGAGCTGTTTTTT.

In its sample, this clonotype was seen many times. This chain's CDR3 is CASSYNIAWRNSYEQYF. Here the CDR3 DNA reads TGTGCCAGCAGTTACAACATTGCCTGGCGGAACTCCTACGAGCAGTACTTC. The chain is built from TRBV6-2 or TRBV6-3 and TRBJ2-7; D is undetermined. V lost 2 bases and J 0 bases, leaving 17 bases between the germline ends. Germline V CDR1 and CDR2: MNHEY, SVGEGT. The CDR3 loop spans 17 amino acids.

This clonotype has a count of ten or more. The DNA for the CDR3 is TGCAGCGTTGGGGGGGTAGGAAACAATGAGCAGTTCTTC. This encodes CSVGGVGNNEQFF. This chain joins TRBV29-1 and TRBJ2-1; D perhaps matches TRBD2 (6 bases). Trimming pared 4 bases from V and 5 bases from J, leaving 12 bases between. Germline CDR1 is SQVTM and CDR2 is ANQGSEA. This CDR3 has 13 residues.

This chain joins TRBV7-2 and TRBJ2-3; the D gene is possibly TRBD2 (6 bases). Germline loops: CDR1 SGHTA, CDR2 FQGNSA. The ends were cut back, 4 bases at V and 5 bases at J, with 13 bases in the middle. This CDR3 spans 14 amino acids. CDR3 coding DNA: TGTGCCAGCAGCTCAGACTCCGGGGGAGATACGCAGTATTTT. Translated, it gives CASSSDSGGDTQYF.

The V gene is TRBV11-2, the J gene TRBJ2-7, with D possibly being TRBD2 (5 bases). The CDR3 has 13 residues. Trimming pared 5 bases from V and 2 bases from J, leaving 10 bases between. Germline V lookup: CDR1 SGHAT, CDR2 FQNNGV. This CDR3 is CASSVLGTYEQYF. The CDR3 bases are TGTGCCAGCAGCGTACTAGGTACCTACGAGCAGTACTTC.

Many counts were recorded for this clonotype. This chain links TRBV27 with TRBJ2-1, with 7 nucleotides matching TRBD2. The trim removed 5 bases at V and 4 bases at J, leaving 14 bases unmatched. This CDR3 spans 17 amino acids. Germline V gene sequence: CDR1 MNHEY, CDR2 SMNVEV (reference sequence). CDR3 amino acids: CASSTATLAVGYNEQFF. DNA of the CDR3: TGTGCCAGCAGTACGGCAACTCTAGCGGTGGGATACAATGAGCAGTTCTTC.

There are many counts of this clonotype. The CDR3 DNA is TGTGCCAGCAGCGCCCGGGACAGGAACACCGGGGAGCTGTTTTTT. Protein product: CASSARDRNTGELFF. The J gene is TRBJ2-2, the V gene TRBV11-2; 7 bases match TRBD1. Germline CDR1 reads SGHAT; CDR2 reads FQNNGV. The CDR3 spans 15 residues. After removal of 5 bases from V and 1 base from J, the junction contained 4 bases not matched to a gene.